This TCR beta chain is from a study of T cells in Graves' hyperthyroidism and ophthalmopathy. Study background: Any treatment followed the collection of peripheral blood at initial diagnosis.

Study-wide findings and caveats: Blood also held most thyroid clonotypes expanded beyond 0.001.

The CDR3 length is 16 residues. V lost 6 bases, J lost 1 base, and 4 bases stayed unmatched. The V gene's germline CDR1 is SGHAT and CDR2 FQNNGV. From RNA transcripts, TCR beta CDR3 regions were amplified. An initial round of RT-PCR targeting the TCR CDR3 relied on the HTBI primer set. TCRdb itself ran the multiplex PCR reads through MiXCR, one entry per CDR3 protein. This table holds more than 350,000 distinct CDR3 sequences, around 15% found once. Individuals with ophthalmopathy presented a Clinical Activity Score of at least 3, a NOSPECS grade of at least 4 and a duration under 3 months. Using around 10 ml of fresh peripheral blood, PBMCs were prepared. This clonotype was counted at least ten times. Antigen specificity is unknown.

Input material: blood. This chain uses TRBV11-2 with TRBJ2-1; the match to TRBD2 covers 12 bases. The TCR originated in a woman aged 30 to 39 with Graves' ophthalmopathy. Here the CDR3 reads CASSLLAGGSYNEQFF. Here the CDR3 DNA reads TGTGCCAGCAGTTTACTAGCGGGGGGTTCCTACAATGAGCAGTTCTTC.